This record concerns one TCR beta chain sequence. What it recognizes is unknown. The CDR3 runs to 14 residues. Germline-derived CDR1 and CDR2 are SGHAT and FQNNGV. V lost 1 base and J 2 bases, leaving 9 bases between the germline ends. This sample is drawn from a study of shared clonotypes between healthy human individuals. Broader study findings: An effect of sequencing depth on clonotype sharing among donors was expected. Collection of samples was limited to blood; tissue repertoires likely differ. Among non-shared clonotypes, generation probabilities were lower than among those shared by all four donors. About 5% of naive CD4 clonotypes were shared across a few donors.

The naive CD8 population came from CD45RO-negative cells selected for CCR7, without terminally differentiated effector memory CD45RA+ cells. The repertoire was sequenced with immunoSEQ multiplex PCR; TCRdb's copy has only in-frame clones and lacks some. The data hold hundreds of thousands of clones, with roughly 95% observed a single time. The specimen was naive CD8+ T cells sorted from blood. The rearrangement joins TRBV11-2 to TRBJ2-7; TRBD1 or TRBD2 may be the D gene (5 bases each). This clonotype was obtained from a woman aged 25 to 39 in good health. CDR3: CASSLGDGAYEQYF. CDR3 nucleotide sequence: TGTGCCAGCAGCTTAGGGGACGGAGCCTACGAGCAGTACTTC.